The clone carrying this T cell receptor (beta chain) showed up just a few times. Its cognate antigen is unknown. The data were taken from a study of blood T cells in healthy people across ages. V lost 3 bases, J lost 10 bases, and 18 bases lay in between. The length of the CDR3 is 15 residues. CDR1 and CDR2 from the germline V gene are SNHLY and FYNNEI. A sample-barcoded 5' primer and a J-beta primer mix were used in a second PCR of roughly 6 to 11 cycles. The authors tagged each cDNA molecule using a template-switch adaptor with 12 random nucleotides. TCRdb ran MiXCR on the 5' RACE reads and lists one entry per CDR3 protein. Here the sample spans around 800,000 distinct CDR3 sequences, roughly 24% being singletons. Overall study findings and caveats: TCR beta diversity tracked closely with naive T cell percentage.

These data were also reused for a study on T cells of mothers and their children. That report notes: Donation came from three healthy Caucasian mothers together with their six children.

The chain is built from TRBV2 and TRBJ1-4; the D gene is possibly TRBD1 (6 bases). The receptor's source is a boy aged 5-17 years in good health. Sequencing was performed on blood. The CDR3 nucleotides are TGTGCCAGCAGTGACGACAGGCCGTCCAGCGGAAAACTGTTTTTT. Amino acids: CASSDDRPSSGKLFF. The full variable domain, its missing parts supplied by reference TRBV2 and TRBJ1-4, is EPEVTQTPSHQVTQMGQEVILRCVPISNHLYFYWYRQILGQKVEFLVSFYNNEISEKSEIFDDQFSVERPDGSNFTLKIRSTKLEDSAMYFCASSDDRPSSGKLFFGSGTQLSVL.